This is a list of T cell receptor beta chains from one sample in a study of blood T cells in healthy people across ages. TCRdb ran MiXCR on the 5' RACE reads and lists one entry per CDR3 protein. The sample includes 1,500,000 or so distinct CDR3 sequences, 59% seen only once; the top ten take roughly 6.3%. Sequenced sample: blood. The receptors come from a young man in good health. Each CDR3 is given with its conserved first and last residue. The D gene is left open where the match is weak. Size is omitted from some rows. Given values are once, few, many or a class for expanded clones.

size	D	J	V	CDR3	DNA
few	-	TRBJ1-5	TRBV4-2	CASSQDTGAHQPQHF	TGTGCCAGCAGCCAAGATACAGGAGCTCATCAGCCCCAGCATTTT
-	TRBD1	TRBJ2-3	TRBV20-1	CSAQDRVGTDTQYF	TGCAGTGCTCAGGACAGGGTAGGCACAGATACGCAGTATTTT
few	TRBD2	TRBJ2-7	TRBV12-3/TRBV12-4	CASSRPGTSGYEQYF	TGTGCCAGCAGCCGTCCCGGGACTAGCGGGTACGAGCAGTACTTC
-	TRBD2	TRBJ2-1	TRBV20-1	CSPRSGRGDNEQFF	TGCAGTCCGCGGAGCGGGAGGGGTGACAATGAGCAGTTCTTC
-	-	TRBJ2-3	TRBV10-1	CASSPPERGSLSTDTQYF	TGCGCCAGCAGTCCCCCGGAGAGGGGGTCCCTGTCCACAGATACGCAGTATTTT
-	-	TRBJ1-2	TRBV20-1	CSANARHTMGGYTF	TGCAGTGCTAACGCGCGACACACGATGGGAGGCTACACCTTC
-	-	TRBJ1-1	TRBV21-1	CAIPSYRDCTEAFF	TGTGCCATACCATCCTACAGGGACTGCACTGAAGCTTTCTTT
-	-	TRBJ1-5	TRBV10-3	CAISEPGYDQPQHF	TGTGCCATCAGTGAACCAGGGTATGATCAGCCCCAGCATTTT
-	-	TRBJ2-7	TRBV20-1	CSATIEFYEQYF	TGCAGTGCTACAATAGAATTTTACGAGCAGTACTTC
-	-	TRBJ2-2	TRBV4-2	CASSQDPNTGELFF	TGTGCCAGCAGCCAAGATCCGAACACCGGGGAGCTGTTTTTT
-	TRBD2	TRBJ2-1	TRBV29-1	CSVASGLYNEQFF	TGCAGCGTGGCTAGCGGGCTATACAATGAGCAGTTCTTC
-	-	TRBJ2-4	TRBV2	CASSGEDLAKNIQYF	TGTGCCAGCAGTGGGGAGGACTTAGCCAAAAACATTCAGTACTTC
-	-	TRBJ2-7	TRBV15	CATSREARGAQYF	TGTGCCACCAGCAGAGAGGCGAGAGGGGCGCAGTACTTC
-	-	TRBJ1-1	TRBV9	CASSGGYTEAFF	TGTGCCAGCAGCGGGGGGTACACTGAAGCTTTCTTT
-	-	TRBJ2-7	TRBV2	CASSTGDSYSYEQYF	TGTGCCAGCAGTACCGGGGACTCCTACTCCTACGAGCAGTACTTC
-	-	TRBJ1-1	TRBV20-1	CSASSADDQAFF	TGCAGTGCTAGCTCTGCCGACGACCAAGCTTTCTTT
-	-	TRBJ1-5	TRBV10-3	CAIGLGSDQPQHF	TGTGCCATCGGGCTTGGGTCCGATCAGCCCCAGCATTTT
-	TRBD1	TRBJ1-2	TRBV27	CASSRDRVFGYTF	TGTGCCAGCAGCCGAGACAGGGTCTTTGGCTACACCTTC
-	-	TRBJ2-1	TRBV6-5	CDSSYPGQEQFF	TGTGACAGCAGTTACCCTGGACAGGAGCAGTTCTTC
-	-	TRBJ2-3	TRBV10-3	CAISDVGPGIADTQYF	TGTGCCATCAGTGATGTTGGTCCGGGGATCGCAGATACGCAGTATTTT
-	-	TRBJ2-5	TRBV2	CASKGSQETQYF	TGTGCCAGCAAAGGGTCCCAAGAGACCCAGTACTTC